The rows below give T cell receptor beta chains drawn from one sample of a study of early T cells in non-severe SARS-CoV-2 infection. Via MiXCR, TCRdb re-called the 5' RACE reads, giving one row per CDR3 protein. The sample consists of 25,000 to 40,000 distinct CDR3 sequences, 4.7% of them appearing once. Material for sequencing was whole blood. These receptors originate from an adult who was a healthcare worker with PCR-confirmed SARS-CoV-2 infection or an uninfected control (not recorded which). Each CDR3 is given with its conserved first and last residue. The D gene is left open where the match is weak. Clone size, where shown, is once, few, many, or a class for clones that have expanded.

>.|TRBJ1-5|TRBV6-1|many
CASSKKGTASNQPQHF
TGTGCCAGCAGTAAAAAAGGGACGGCTAGCAATCAGCCCCAGCATTTT
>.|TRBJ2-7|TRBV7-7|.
CASSLKQGSEQYF
TGTGCCAGCAGCCTAAAACAGGGTTCCGAGCAGTACTTC
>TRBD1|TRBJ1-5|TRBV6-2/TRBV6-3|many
CASTPRGLSNQPQHF
TGTGCCAGCACGCCCAGGGGGTTAAGCAATCAGCCCCAGCATTTT
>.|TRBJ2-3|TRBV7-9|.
CASSLGDIRADTQYF
TGTGCCAGCAGCTTAGGAGACATACGGGCAGATACGCAGTATTTT
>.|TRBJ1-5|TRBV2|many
CASRAAMSNQPQHF
TGTGCCAGCAGGGCCGCGATGAGCAATCAGCCCCAGCATTTT
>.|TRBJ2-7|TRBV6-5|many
CASSYDRGSYEQYF
TGTGCCAGCAGTTACGACCGGGGGTCCTACGAGCAGTACTTC
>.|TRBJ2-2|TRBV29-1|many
CSVSRAVSTGELFF
TGCAGCGTTAGTAGGGCTGTAAGCACCGGGGAGCTGTTTTTT
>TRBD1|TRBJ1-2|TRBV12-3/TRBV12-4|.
CASSIAGQENYGYTF
TGTGCCAGCAGTATCGCGGGACAGGAAAACTATGGCTACACCTTC
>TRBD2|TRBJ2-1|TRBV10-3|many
CAISDSGNEQFF
TGTGCCATCAGTGATAGCGGGAATGAGCAGTTCTTC
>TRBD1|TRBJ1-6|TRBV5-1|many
CASSRTGNNSPLHF
TGCGCCAGCAGCCGGACAGGGAATAATTCACCCCTCCACTTT
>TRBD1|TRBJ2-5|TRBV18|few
CASSQGQQETQYF
TGTGCCAGCTCGCAGGGACAGCAAGAGACCCAGTACTTC
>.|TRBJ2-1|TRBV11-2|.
CASSLQGHSNEQFF
TGTGCCAGCAGCTTACAAGGACACAGCAATGAGCAGTTCTTC
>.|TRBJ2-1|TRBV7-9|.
CASSLGLNEQFF
TGTGCCAGCAGCTTAGGTCTTAATGAGCAGTTCTTC
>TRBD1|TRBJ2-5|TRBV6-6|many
CASRVGQSYQETQYF
TGTGCCAGCAGGGTGGGACAGTCGTACCAAGAGACCCAGTACTTC
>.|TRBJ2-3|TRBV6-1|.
CASSVWGGASTDTQYF
TGTGCCAGCAGTGTTTGGGGGGGGGCGAGCACAGATACGCAGTATTTT
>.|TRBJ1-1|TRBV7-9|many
CASSLEAPNTEAFF
TGTGCCAGCAGCTTAGAGGCTCCCAACACTGAAGCTTTCTTT
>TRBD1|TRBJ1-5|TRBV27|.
CASSTQGGSNQPQHF
TGTGCCAGCAGTACACAGGGGGGAAGCAATCAGCCCCAGCATTTT
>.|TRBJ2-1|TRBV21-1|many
CASSKPLDNEQFF
TGTGCCAGCAGCAAGCCCCTGGACAATGAGCAGTTCTTC
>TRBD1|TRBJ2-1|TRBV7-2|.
CASSPGLGSGGNYNEQFF
TGTGCCAGCAGCCCAGGGTTGGGGTCAGGGGGCAACTACAATGAGCAGTTCTTC
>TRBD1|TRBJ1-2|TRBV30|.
CAARPGTGGYGYTF
TGTGCCGCGCGGCCCGGGACAGGGGGCTATGGCTACACCTTC
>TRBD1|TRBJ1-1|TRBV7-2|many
CASSSQTQGVTEAFF
TGTGCCAGCAGCAGCCAGACACAGGGGGTCACTGAAGCTTTCTTT
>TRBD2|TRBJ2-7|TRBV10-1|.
CASSEGRLAGAYEQYF
TGCGCCAGCAGTGAGGGTCGGCTAGCGGGGGCCTACGAGCAGTACTTC
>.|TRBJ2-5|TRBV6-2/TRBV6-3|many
CASRGGQETQYF
TGTGCCAGCAGAGGGGGACAAGAGACCCAGTACTTC
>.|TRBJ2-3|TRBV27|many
CASSLLRGDTQYF
TGTGCCAGCAGTTTACTCCGGGGAGATACGCAGTATTTT
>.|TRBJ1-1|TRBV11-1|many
CASSHSNTEAFF
TGTGCCAGCAGCCACAGTAACACTGAAGCTTTCTTT
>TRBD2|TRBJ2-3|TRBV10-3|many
CAISDFTSGTTDTQYF
TGTGCCATCAGTGACTTCACTAGCGGGACCACAGATACGCAGTATTTT